This T cell receptor beta chain was profiled in a study of blood T cells in healthy people across ages. This CDR3 is 15 amino acids long. Germline V gene data show CDR1 as GTSNPN and CDR2 as SVGIG (reference sequence). Trimming removed 3 bases at V and 0 bases at J, with 14 bases between. A sample-barcoded 5' primer and a J-beta primer mix were used in a second PCR of roughly 7 to 12 cycles. Via MiXCR, TCRdb re-called the 5' RACE reads, giving one row per CDR3 protein. The sample lists hundreds of thousands of distinct CDR3 sequences; around 49% were seen once. This TCR was sampled from a man younger than 45 in good health. Sequencing was performed on blood. The genes are TRBV30 and TRBJ1-1; D unclear. The DNA for the CDR3 is TGTGCCTGGAGACCCCCTGCCACCATGAACACTGAAGCTTTCTTT. This codes for CAWRPPATMNTEAFF. Filled out from reference TRBV30 and TRBJ1-1, the complete variable domain reads SQTIHQWPATLVQPVGSPLSLECTVEGTSNPNLYWYRQAAGRGLQLLFYSVGIGQISSEVPQNLSASRPQDRQFILSSKKLLLSDSGFYLCAWRPPATMNTEAFFGQGTRLTVV.